Below, 14 T cell receptor beta chains from the same sample are listed, as sequenced in a study of T cell repertoires in cytomegalovirus infection. TCRdb called the reads again in MiXCR, with one record for every CDR3 protein. The sample lists hundreds of thousands of distinct CDR3 sequences, about 33% occurring once. No antigen has been assigned to these receptors. The starting material was cultured CD8+ T cells from PBMCs, obtained from culture after CMV antigen stimulation. These receptors came from a human donor in good health (CMV status not recorded). Some clones in this sample may be carry-over from other donors' samples.

In its sample, this clonotype was seen many times. The V call is TRBV19, the J call TRBJ1-1; TRBD1 matches at 7 bases. This CDR3 comprises 14 residues. J was trimmed by 1 base and V by 7 bases; bases with no gene match: 6. Germline assignment: CDR1 LNHDA and CDR2 SQIVND (reference sequence). The CDR3 here is CASTGGQANTEAFF. The DNA of the CDR3 is TGTGCCAGTACCGGAGGACAGGCGAACACTGAAGCTTTCTTT.

Here the CDR3 reads CASSPVRGSTDTQYF. The CDR3 coding sequence is TGTGCCAGCAGTCCGGTGCGGGGGAGCACAGATACGCAGTATTTT. The gene calls are TRBV27 and TRBJ2-3, with 7 bases matching TRBD2. Germline V gene lookup returns CDR1 MNHEY and CDR2 SMNVEV (reference sequence). The CDR3 consists of 15 residues. V was pared by 5 bases and J by 0 bases, with 5 bases of the junction left unmatched.

The chain joins TRBV2 to TRBJ2-7, with TRBD1 identical over 10 bases. CDR3 size: 14 residues. Per the germline V gene, CDR1 is SNHLY and CDR2 is FYNNEI. V trimming: 6 bases; J trimming: 5 bases; junction bases outside the gene matches: 7. CDR3 protein: CASSPGTGVNEQYV. CDR3 nucleotides: TGTGCCAGCAGCCCCGGGACAGGGGTCAACGAGCAGTACGTC.

This clonotype has more than one count but fewer than ten. The CDR3 DNA follows: TGTGCCACCAGTGATGCGGACACCCCCGGTGGGGCAGATACGCAGTATTTT. It codes for CATSDADTPGGADTQYF. The rearrangement links TRBV24-1 to TRBJ2-3; a possible D gene is TRBD1 (5 bases). V was trimmed by 3 bases and J by 4 bases, leaving 19 bases between them. From germline, CDR1 is KGHDR and CDR2 SFDVKD. This CDR3 is built from 17 residues.

The chain recombines TRBV19 with TRBJ2-7; 7 nucleotides line up with TRBD1. The V segment lost 4 bases and the J segment 11 bases; nucleotides outside the gene matches: 2. Germline CDR1 reads LNHDA; CDR2 reads SQIVND (reference sequence). The CDR3 extends over 10 amino acids. CDR3 bases: TGTGCCAGTAGTACCCAGGGGGAGTACGTC. Encoded protein: CASSTQGEYV.

V gene TRBV9 combines with J gene TRBJ2-5, with D perhaps matching TRBD1 (5 bases). V lost 0 bases to trimming and J lost 5 bases, with 11 bases between them. Germline CDR1 and CDR2: SGDLS and YYNGEE. The CDR3 consists of 14 residues. The CDR3 DNA is TGTGCCAGCAGCGTAGCTTCAGGGTTGGAGACCCAGTACTTC. Translation: CASSVASGLETQYF. Full variable domain (missing parts from reference TRBV9 and TRBJ2-5): DSGVTQTPKHLITATGQRVTLRCSPRSGDLSVYWYQQSLDQGLQFLIQYYNGEERAKGNILERFSAQQFPDLHSELNLSSLELGDSALYFCASSVASGLETQYFGPGTRLLVL.

A word on this clonotype: With a much larger clone just one base away, this may be a read error. The chain carries TRBV7-2 and TRBJ2-4; D possibly corresponds to TRBD2 (5 bases). This CDR3 has 11 amino acids. Germline V gives CDR1 SGHTA, CDR2 FQGNSA. Deletions cut 1 base from V and 11 bases from J, with 6 bases between. The chain's CDR3 is CASSLVGVQYF. In DNA, the CDR3 is TGTGCCAGCAGCTTAGTCGGGGTTCAGTACTTC.

The rearrangement links TRBV10-3 to TRBJ1-2, with 8 bases lining up with TRBD1. Per the germline V gene, CDR1 is ENHRY and CDR2 is SYGVKD. The J segment lost 0 bases and the V segment lost 6 bases, leaving 3 bases of the junction unmatched. The length of the CDR3 is 14 residues. CDR3 residues: CAISSGGANYGYTF. In DNA form, the CDR3 reads TGTGCCATCAGCTCAGGGGGCGCTAACTATGGCTACACCTTC.

This chain links TRBV6-8 with TRBJ1-6; 9 bases fit TRBD1. Germline V gene data show CDR1 as MNHGY and CDR2 as SAAAGT. The J segment lost 8 bases and the V segment lost 4 bases, leaving 12 bases of the junction unmatched. CDR3 size: 17 residues. The CDR3 spells CASSWGQGLYRDSPLHF. The CDR3 bases are TGTGCCAGCAGTTGGGGACAGGGCCTATACCGGGATTCACCCCTCCACTTT.

This clonotype turned up a few times. This chain connects TRBV14 to TRBJ1-2; perhaps TRBD1 as D (6 bases). With 5 bases removed from V and 5 bases from J, the gap between germline ends came to 12 bases. The germline gives CDR1 SGHDN, CDR2 FVKESK. The CDR3 loop spans 13 amino acids. This chain's CDR3 is CASSTGQTYGYTF. The DNA for the CDR3 is TGTGCCAGCAGCACTGGACAGACTTATGGCTACACCTTC.

The sample holds a few counts of this clonotype. This sequence joins TRBV19 and TRBJ1-1, with D possibly TRBD1 on 5 matching bases. In germline, CDR1 is LNHDA, CDR2 SQIVND (reference sequence). This CDR3 comprises 15 residues. The V gene lost 5 bases and the J gene lost 3 bases, with 16 bases spanning the gap. The CDR3 DNA is TGTGCCAGTAGTTTCTGGGGGATTGGGGACACTGAAGCTTTCTTT. It codes for CASSFWGIGDTEAFF. Variable domain in full (rest from reference TRBV19 and TRBJ1-1): DGGITQSPKYLFRKEGQNVTLSCEQNLNHDAMYWYRQDPGQGLRLIYYSQIVNDFQKGDIAEGYSVSREKKESFPLTVTSAQKNPTAFYLCASSFWGIGDTEAFFGQGTRLTVV.

The V and J genes are TRBV6-1 and TRBJ1-5, with D hard to call. V was pared by 8 bases and J by 3 bases, with 5 bases between. From germline, CDR1 is MNHNS and CDR2 SASEGT. CDR3 size: 11 residues. CDR3 sequence: CASRFNQPQHF. DNA of the CDR3: TGTGCCAGCCGCTTCAATCAGCCCCAGCATTTT.

In this sample, this clonotype turned up a few times. The chain couples TRBV29-1 to TRBJ2-1; 7 nucleotides line up with TRBD2. There are 14 residues in the CDR3. From germline, CDR1 is SQVTM and CDR2 ANQGSEA. The V gene end was trimmed by 5 bases and the J gene end by 3 bases; junction bases not matched to a gene: 7. DNA for the CDR3: TGCAGCGTTAATGGACTAGTGGGCTACAATGAGCAGTTCTTC. Translation gives CSVNGLVGYNEQFF.

This chain connects TRBV19 to TRBJ1-2, with D possibly being TRBD1 (6 bases). With 7 bases removed from V and 6 bases from J, the gap between germline ends came to 18 bases. CDR1 LNHDA and CDR2 SQIVND come from the germline V gene (reference sequence). This CDR3 region has 14 residues. CDR3 residues: CASTSLDSVHGYTF. DNA for the CDR3: TGTGCCAGTACTTCACTGGACAGCGTTCATGGCTACACCTTC.